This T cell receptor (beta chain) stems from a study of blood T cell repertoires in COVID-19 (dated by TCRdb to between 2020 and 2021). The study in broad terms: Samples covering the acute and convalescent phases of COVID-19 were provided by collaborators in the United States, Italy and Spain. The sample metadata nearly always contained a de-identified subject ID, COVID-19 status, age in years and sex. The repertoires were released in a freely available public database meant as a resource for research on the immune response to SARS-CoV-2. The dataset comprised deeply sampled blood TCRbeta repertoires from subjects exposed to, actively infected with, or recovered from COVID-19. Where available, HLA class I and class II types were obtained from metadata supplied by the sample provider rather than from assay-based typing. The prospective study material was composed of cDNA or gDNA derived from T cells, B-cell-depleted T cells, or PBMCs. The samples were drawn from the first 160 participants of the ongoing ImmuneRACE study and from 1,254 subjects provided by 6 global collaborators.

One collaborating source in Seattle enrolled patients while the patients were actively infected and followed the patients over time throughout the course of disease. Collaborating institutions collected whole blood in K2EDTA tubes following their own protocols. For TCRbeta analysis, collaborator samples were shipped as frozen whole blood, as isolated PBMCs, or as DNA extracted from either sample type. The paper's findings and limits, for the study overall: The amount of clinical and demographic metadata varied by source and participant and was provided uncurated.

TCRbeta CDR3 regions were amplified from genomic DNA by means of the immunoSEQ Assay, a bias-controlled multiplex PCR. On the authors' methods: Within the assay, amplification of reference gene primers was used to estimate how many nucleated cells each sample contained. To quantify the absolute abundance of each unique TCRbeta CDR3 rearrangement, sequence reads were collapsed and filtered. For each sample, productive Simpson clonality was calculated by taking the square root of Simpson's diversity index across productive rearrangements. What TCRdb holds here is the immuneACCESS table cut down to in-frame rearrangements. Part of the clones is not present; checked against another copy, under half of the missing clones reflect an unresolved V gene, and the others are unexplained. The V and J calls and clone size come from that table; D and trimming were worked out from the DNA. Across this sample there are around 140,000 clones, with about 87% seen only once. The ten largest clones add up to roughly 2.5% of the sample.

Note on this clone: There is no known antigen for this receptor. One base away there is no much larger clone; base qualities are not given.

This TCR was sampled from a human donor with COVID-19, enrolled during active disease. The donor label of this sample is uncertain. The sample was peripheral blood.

The DNA sequence is as follows: TGTGCCAGCTCACCAGGGGCCAAATGGGGCTACACCTTC. This translates into CASSPGAKWGYTF. Recombination linked TRBV18 to TRBJ1-2; TRBD1 could be the D gene, as 5 bases match. Between the V and J ends, shortened by 2 bases and 8 bases respectively, the junction contains 12 bases. CDR1 and CDR2, per the germline V gene, are KGHSH and LQKENI. The CDR3 sequence holds 13 residues, the cysteine and phenylalanine included. The sequence is cut down to CDR3 DNA, 39 bases in frame from base 1.